These 10 T cell receptor beta chains came from one sample sequenced in a study of human versus mouse CDR3 diversity and MHC coevolution. Only in-frame clones appear in the TCRdb table, and some are missing; sequencing was by immunoSEQ multiplex PCR. The sample has tens of thousands of clones, about 93% seen once. Sequencing used naive CD4+ T cells from blood. Sample subset: CD45RO-negative CD62L-positive naive CD4 T cells. The receptors here all came from a person aged 30 to 69 in good health.

V usage is TRBV11-2 and J usage is TRBJ2-2; possibly TRBD1 for D (5 bases). Trimming took 1 base from V and 13 from J, leaving 10 bases between them. CDR3 length equals 12 residues. Germline V gene lookup returns CDR1 SGHAT and CDR2 FQNNGV. Here the CDR3 DNA reads TGTGCCAGCAGCTTAGGGGAAAGGGGGCTGTTTTTT. This gives the protein CASSLGERGLFF.

The CDR3 sequence: CASRLAGESYEQYF. The DNA of the CDR3 is TGTGCCAGCCGACTAGCGGGAGAGTCCTACGAGCAGTACTTC. The rearrangement uses TRBV6-1 and TRBJ2-7, with 12 bases fitting TRBD2. Germline trimming cut 8 bases from V and 1 base from J; bases unmatched to any gene: 3. Germline V CDR1 and CDR2: MNHNS, SASEGT. This CDR3 has 14 amino acids.

This chain uses TRBV7-9 with TRBJ2-3; TRBD2 matches at 8 bases. With 5 bases clipped from V and 5 bases from J, the junction kept 18 bases outside the gene matches. The germline V gene has CDR1 SEHNR and CDR2 FQNEAQ (reference sequence). The CDR3 consists of 18 residues. CDR3 sequence reads: CASSRLVLRTSRIDTQYF. The CDR3 DNA reads as TGTGCCAGCAGCCGTTTAGTTCTTCGGACTAGCCGGATAGATACGCAGTATTTT.

V usage is TRBV9 and J usage is TRBJ1-2; 7 nucleotides agree with TRBD1. V trimming: 4 bases; J trimming: 3 bases; junction bases outside the gene matches: 9. CDR1 SGDLS and CDR2 YYNGEE come from the germline V gene. The length of the CDR3 is 15 residues. Here the CDR3 DNA reads TGTGCCAGCAGCCCAAACCACCAGGGGGACTATGGCTACACCTTC. It is translated as CASSPNHQGDYGYTF.

V and J are TRBV7-6 and TRBJ2-1, with 9 positions matching TRBD2. The CDR3 has 16 amino acids. CDR1 and CDR2 (germline): SGHVS, FNYEAQ. J gave up 8 bases and V 1 base, and 9 bases lay outside the gene matches. CDR3 sequence (DNA): TGTGCCAGCAGCTTAGGAGGGGGTAGCGGGAGTGATGAGCAGTTCTTC. It encodes CASSLGGGSGSDEQFF.

This clone was observed a single time. The chain links TRBV9 to TRBJ1-2; D call uncertain. CDR3 length equals 14 residues. Germline V lookup: CDR1 SGDLS, CDR2 YYNGEE. With 0 bases removed from V and 7 bases from J, the gap between germline ends came to 13 bases. The chain's CDR3 is CASSVAPGDAGYTF. As DNA, the CDR3 is TGTGCCAGCAGCGTAGCCCCGGGTGACGCTGGCTACACCTTC.

J is TRBJ2-3 and V is TRBV27; D might be TRBD2 (5 bases). V gave up 3 bases and J gave up 1 base, with 11 bases separating them. The CDR3 length is 15 residues. Germline CDR1 MNHEY, CDR2 SMNVEV (reference sequence). CDR3 loop: CASSLDPRGTDTQYF. In DNA form, the CDR3 reads TGTGCCAGCAGTTTGGACCCGAGGGGCACAGATACGCAGTATTTT.

This clone was counted only a few times. The chain is built from TRBV4-3 and TRBJ1-4, with D unclear. This CDR3 is built from 17 residues. V dropped 1 base and J dropped 8 bases, with 20 bases sitting between them. Germline values: CDR1 LGHNA, CDR2 YSLEER. CDR3 region: CASSQGDRRGGGEKLFF. The CDR3, as DNA: TGCGCCAGCAGCCAAGGAGATCGTCGAGGCGGAGGGGAAAAACTGTTTTTT.

The chain uses TRBV7-3 and TRBJ2-3; possible D gene TRBD2, 5 bases. Germline CDR1 is SGHTA and CDR2 is FQGTGA. CDR3 length equals 16 residues. V lost 2 bases to trimming and J lost 0 bases, with 12 bases between them. This CDR3 reads CASSLGADFSTDTQYF. DNA of the CDR3: TGTGCCAGCAGCTTAGGTGCGGACTTTAGCACAGATACGCAGTATTTT.

The V and J genes are TRBV27 and TRBJ1-2; the D is unclear. The CDR3 covers 12 residues. Trimming cost V 8 bases and J 7 bases, with 14 bases left between them. CDR1 MNHEY and CDR2 SMNVEV come from the germline V gene (reference sequence). The CDR3 nucleotides are TGTGCCAGCGGTTCCCTCGGGAGTGGCTACACCTTC. Amino acid sequence: CASGSLGSGYTF.